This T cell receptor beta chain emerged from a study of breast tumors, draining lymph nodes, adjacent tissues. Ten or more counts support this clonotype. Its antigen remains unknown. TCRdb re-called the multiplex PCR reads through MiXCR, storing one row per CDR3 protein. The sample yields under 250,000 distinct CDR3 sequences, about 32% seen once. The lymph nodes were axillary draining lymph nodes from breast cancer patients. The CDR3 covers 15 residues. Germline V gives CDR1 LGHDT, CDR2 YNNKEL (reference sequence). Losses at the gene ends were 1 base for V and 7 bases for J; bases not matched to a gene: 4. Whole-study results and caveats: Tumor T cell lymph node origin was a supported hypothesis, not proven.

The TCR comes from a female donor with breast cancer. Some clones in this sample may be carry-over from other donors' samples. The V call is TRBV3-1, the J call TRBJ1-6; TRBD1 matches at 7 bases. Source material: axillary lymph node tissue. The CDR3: CASSQGTGRNSPLHF. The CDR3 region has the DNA TGTGCCAGCAGCCAAGGGACAGGTCGAAATTCACCCCTCCACTTT.